One sample yielded the 27 T cell receptor beta chains listed below, sequenced in a study of Ad26.COV2.S vaccination and SARS-CoV-2 variants. Indicated treatment: some 19 received Ad26.COV2.S at low or high dose, single or two shots; about five received placebo; per-sample allocation not given. Repertoires come from day 63 after the first vaccine or placebo injection. Profiled with immunoSEQ multiplex PCR; TCRdb holds only in-frame clones, not every one. The sample shows 450,000 to 550,000 clones, around 89% of them seen only once. The sample in question was peripheral blood, obtained in a trial of Ad26.COV2.S vaccine versus placebo. The receptors derive from a person between 18 and 65 years old who received the Ad26.COV2.S COVID-19 vaccine or a placebo.

The chain carries TRBV6-2 or TRBV6-3 and TRBJ1-1; 9 positions agree with TRBD1. V was pared by 6 bases and J by 0 bases, with 5 bases of the junction left unmatched. The germline CDR1 and CDR2 sequences are MNHEY and SVGEGT. This CDR3 is 15 amino acids long. As DNA, the CDR3 is TGTGCCAGCAGCCCCGGGACAGGGCTGAACACTGAAGCTTTCTTT. It yields the protein CASSPGTGLNTEAFF.

The J gene is TRBJ1-5, the V gene TRBV4-3; 9 bases are shared with TRBD1. CDR3 length equals 15 residues. The V segment lost 3 bases and the J segment 3 bases; nucleotides outside the gene matches: 3. Germline V lookup: CDR1 LGHNA, CDR2 YSLEER. CDR3 sequence: CASSQDRGPNQPQHF. In DNA, the CDR3 is TGCGCCAGCAGCCAGGACAGGGGTCCCAATCAGCCCCAGCATTTT.

V usage is TRBV2 and J usage is TRBJ2-2; unclear D gene. Germline loops: CDR1 SNHLY, CDR2 FYNNEI. The CDR3 extends over 12 amino acids. The CDR3 here is CVGRTNTGELFF. The CDR3 DNA is TGTGTAGGTCGGACCAACACCGGGGAGCTGTTTTTT. Supplemented by reference TRBV2 and TRBJ2-2, the full variable domain reads EPEVTQTPSHQVTQMGQEVILRCVPISNHLYFYWYRQILGQKVEFLVSFYNNEISEKSEIFDDQFSVERPDGSNFTLKIRSTKLEDSAMYFCVGRTNTGELFFGEGSRLTVL.

This clone was found once. The V call is TRBV6-5, the J call TRBJ1-5; D may be TRBD1 (5 bases). The V gene's germline CDR1 is MNHEY and CDR2 SVGAGI. This CDR3 has 14 residues. V lost 7 bases and J lost 7, with 17 bases in between. CDR3 region: CASIGAGVGQPQHF. CDR3 coding DNA: TGTGCCAGCATCGGAGCGGGGGTGGGACAGCCCCAGCATTTT.

The V call is TRBV7-6, the J call TRBJ1-3, with TRBD1 as a possible D gene (5 bases). Germline CDR1 and CDR2: SGHVS and FNYEAQ. The V end was cut by 1 base, the J end by 0 bases, with 13 bases between. This CDR3 has 17 residues. CDR3 in DNA: TGTGCCAGCAGCTTAGGTAGACAGACAATCTCTGGAAACACCATATATTTT. It codes for CASSLGRQTISGNTIYF.

V and J are TRBV19 and TRBJ1-3; D gene unclear. Germline V CDR1 and CDR2: LNHDA, SQIVND (reference sequence). The V end was cut by 2 bases, the J end by 0 bases, with 11 bases between. The CDR3 runs 16 residues. The CDR3 region is CASSIWQSDSGNTIYF. The CDR3 bases are TGTGCCAGTAGTATATGGCAGAGCGACTCTGGAAACACCATATATTTT. Based on the CDR3 plus reference TRBV19 and TRBJ1-3, the full variable domain is DGGITQSPKYLFRKEGQNVTLSCEQNLNHDAMYWYRQDPGQGLRLIYYSQIVNDFQKGDIAEGYSVSREKKESFPLTVTSAQKNPTAFYLCASSIWQSDSGNTIYFGEGSWLTVV.

The J gene is TRBJ2-3, the V gene TRBV29-1, with 15 positions matching TRBD2. CDR1 and CDR2 from the germline V gene are SQVTM and ANQGSEA. The J segment lost 6 bases and the V segment lost 7 bases, leaving 5 bases of the junction unmatched. The CDR3 has 14 amino acids. Here the CDR3 DNA reads TGCAGCGCCAGGACTAGCGGGAGGGGGGATACGCAGTATTTT. Protein: CSARTSGRGDTQYF.

This sequence joins TRBV30 and TRBJ1-6; TRBD1 agrees at 7 bases. The trim removed 7 bases at V and 9 bases at J, leaving 9 bases unmatched. This CDR3 region has 13 residues. CDR1 GTSNPN and CDR2 SVGIG come from the germline V gene (reference sequence). The CDR3 DNA is TGTGCCTTGGACTGGCAGGGGGGTTCACCCCTCCACTTT. Its protein product is CALDWQGGSPLHF.

The chain carries TRBV23-1 and TRBJ2-3; 7 nucleotides agree with TRBD1. TRBV23-1 is an ORF, and what it does is uncertain. The V gene end was trimmed by 0 bases and the J gene end by 8 bases; junction bases not matched to a gene: 8. The CDR3 spans 15 residues. CDR3 loop: CASSQSLQGLATQYF. CDR3 bases: TGCGCCAGCAGTCAATCATTACAGGGGCTAGCTACGCAGTATTTT.

The V call is TRBV2, the J call TRBJ1-3; 10 nucleotides align to TRBD1. Germline CDR1 reads SNHLY; CDR2 reads FYNNEI. The CDR3 runs 15 residues. V lost 6 bases and J lost 4; bases outside the gene matches: 6. CDR3 coding DNA: TGTGCCAGCAGCCAACGGACAGGGGGAGGAAACACCATATATTTT. This sequence encodes CASSQRTGGGNTIYF.

This clone appeared a few times. V usage is TRBV27 and J usage is TRBJ1-5; D ambiguous. V lost 3 bases, J lost 7 bases, and 16 bases lay in between. Germline values: CDR1 MNHEY, CDR2 SMNVEV (reference sequence). The CDR3 totals 15 residues. The CDR3 DNA is TGTGCCAGCAGTTTGGGTGGAGAGGCAAGGCAGCCCCAGCATTTT. This gives the protein CASSLGGEARQPQHF.

This chain joins TRBV13 and TRBJ1-2; TRBD1 might be the D (5 bases). CDR3 length: 14 amino acids. Germline V CDR1 and CDR2: PRHDT, FYEKMQ (reference sequence). Trimming removed 5 bases from V and 3 bases from J, with 13 bases in between. CDR3 amino acids: CASSPYRLHYGYTF. Written as DNA, the CDR3 is TGTGCCAGCAGCCCCTACAGGTTACACTATGGCTACACCTTC.

V is TRBV20-1 and J is TRBJ2-1; TRBD2 matches at 9 bases. V lost 3 bases to trimming and J lost 8 bases; unmatched junction nucleotides: 11. The CDR3 is 15 residues long. Germline CDR1 is DFQATT and CDR2 is SNEGSKA (reference sequence). CDR3 in amino acids: CSASIWQREVDEQFF. DNA for the CDR3: TGCAGTGCTAGTATTTGGCAGCGGGAGGTGGATGAGCAGTTCTTC.

The J gene is TRBJ2-1, the V gene TRBV3-1 (or the pseudogene TRBV3-2), with D hard to call. The CDR3 totals 14 residues. Germline V gives CDR1 LGHDT, CDR2 YNNKEL (reference sequence). V lost 3 bases and J lost 10, with 16 bases in between. The CDR3 DNA sequence: TGTGCCAGCAGCCAGCCCCAAACGGGTCGGGAGCAGTTCTTC. Encoded protein: CASSQPQTGREQFF.

V usage is TRBV6-2 or TRBV6-3 and J usage is TRBJ1-1; D is ambiguous. The germline V and J ends were trimmed by 0 bases and 4 bases, with 12 bases remaining between them. This CDR3 region has 15 residues. Germline V CDR1 and CDR2: MNHEY, SVGEGT. CDR3 DNA: TGTGCCAGCAGTTACTCGATGGGGTTGGGCACTGAAGCTTTCTTT. Protein product: CASSYSMGLGTEAFF.

The chain is built from TRBV9 and TRBJ2-7; 7 bases are shared with TRBD2. The germline V gene encodes CDR1 SGDLS and CDR2 YYNGEE. This CDR3 is built from 15 residues. V shed 0 bases and J 4 bases; nucleotides not matched to a gene: 7. For the CDR3, the DNA is TGTGCCAGCAGCGTAGGGAGCGGGGAGGAGTACGAGCAGTACTTC. Its translation is CASSVGSGEEYEQYF. Full variable domain (outside the CDR3, taken from reference TRBV9 and TRBJ2-7): DSGVTQTPKHLITATGQRVTLRCSPRSGDLSVYWYQQSLDQGLQFLIQYYNGEERAKGNILERFSAQQFPDLHSELNLSSLELGDSALYFCASSVGSGEEYEQYFGPGTRLTVT.

Concerning this clone: The sample holds other DNA sequences that translate to the same CDR3. This chain uses TRBV6-5 with TRBJ1-5; 8 bases match TRBD1. CDR1 is MNHEY and CDR2 is SVGAGI in the germline V gene. The CDR3 covers 15 residues. The V segment lost 6 bases and the J segment 2 bases; nucleotides outside the gene matches: 6. CDR3: CASRPDRGGNQPQHF. Written as DNA, the CDR3 is TGTGCCAGCAGACCCGACAGGGGAGGCAATCAGCCCCAGCATTTT.

J is TRBJ2-7 and V is TRBV7-6; the match to TRBD1 covers 7 bases. The CDR3 is 15 amino acids. Germline trimming cut 4 bases from V and 6 bases from J; bases unmatched to any gene: 12. In germline, CDR1 is SGHVS, CDR2 FNYEAQ. CDR3 residues: CASSSRQGRITEQYF. The CDR3 region has the DNA TGTGCCAGCAGCTCCCGACAGGGAAGGATAACCGAGCAGTACTTC.

The V and J genes are TRBV30 and TRBJ1-6, with 10 bases matching TRBD1. V shed 2 bases and J 6 bases; nucleotides not matched to a gene: 7. The CDR3 contains 16 residues. Germline values: CDR1 GTSNPN, CDR2 SVGIG (reference sequence). The CDR3 loop reads CAWSPVRTGGNSPLHF. For the CDR3, the DNA is TGTGCCTGGAGTCCAGTGAGGACAGGGGGTAATTCACCCCTCCACTTT.

The chain carries TRBV30 and TRBJ2-7, with 9 bases fitting TRBD1. The CDR3 has 16 amino acids. Germline CDR1 and CDR2: GTSNPN and SVGIG (reference sequence). CDR3 DNA sequence: TGTGCTTCCACCCTCGGGGGACAGGGAATCTCCTACGAGCAGTACTTC. Translation: CASTLGGQGISYEQYF.

The J gene is TRBJ2-1, the V gene TRBV11-2, with TRBD2 matching over 7 bases. V lost 6 bases and J lost 6; bases outside the gene matches: 14. The CDR3 covers 16 residues. Germline assignment: CDR1 SGHAT and CDR2 FQNNGV. The CDR3 sequence: CASSSLRGGRSNEQFF. The CDR3 DNA follows: TGTGCCAGCAGTTCCCTACGCGGGGGTAGGAGCAATGAGCAGTTCTTC.

This chain links TRBV19 with TRBJ2-3; D uncertain. V lost 4 bases and J lost 8, with 16 bases in between. The CDR3 contains 14 residues. Germline lookup yields CDR1 LNHDA and CDR2 SQIVND (reference sequence). CDR3 region: CASSTSSPTGTQYF. CDR3 coding DNA: TGTGCCAGTAGTACAAGCTCTCCCACGGGTACGCAGTATTTT.

V usage is TRBV7-9 and J usage is TRBJ1-2, with D uncertain. Germline CDR1 is SEHNR and CDR2 is FQNEAQ (reference sequence). Trimming took 7 bases from V and 3 from J, leaving 9 bases between them. CDR3 length: 12 amino acids. DNA of the CDR3: TGTGCCAGCACCAACGGATACTATGGCTACACCTTC. Its protein product is CASTNGYYGYTF.

The J gene is TRBJ1-1, the V gene TRBV19; TRBD1 is a possible D gene (5 bases). V was shortened by 1 base and J by 4 bases, with 13 bases between the two germline ends. This CDR3 spans 15 amino acids. Per germline, CDR1 LNHDA and CDR2 SQIVND (reference sequence). The CDR3 loop is CASSIGRGLGTEAFF. The CDR3 DNA follows: TGTGCCAGTAGTATAGGGAGGGGATTGGGCACTGAAGCTTTCTTT.

The chain combines TRBV5-4 with TRBJ1-6, with no clear D. Trimming removed 4 bases from V and 0 bases from J, with 8 bases in between. Germline V CDR1 and CDR2: SGHNT, YYREEE (reference sequence). This CDR3 comprises 15 residues. CDR3 sequence (DNA): TGTGCCAGCAGCCTACATAGCTCCTATAATTCACCCCTCCACTTT. It encodes CASSLHSSYNSPLHF.

This chain links TRBV18 with TRBJ2-5, with TRBD1 matching over 11 bases. CDR3 size: 18 residues. Germline V gene data show CDR1 as KGHSH and CDR2 as LQKENI. J gave up 4 bases and V 3 bases, and 13 bases lay outside the gene matches. The CDR3 nucleotides read TGTGCCAGCTCACCGAGGACAGGGGGCGGTGGGGCCGCAGAGACCCAGTACTTC. It is translated as CASSPRTGGGGAAETQYF.

CDR3 DNA sequence: TGTGCCGGGTTACAGGGGTGGACTGAAGCTTTCTTT. Translating it yields CAGLQGWTEAFF. The V and J genes are TRBV3-1 (or the pseudogene TRBV3-2) and TRBJ1-1; TRBD1 agrees at 7 bases. The CDR3 has 12 residues. CDR1 LGHDT and CDR2 YNNKEL come from the germline V gene (reference sequence). Germline trimming cut 11 bases from V and 5 bases from J; bases unmatched to any gene: 8.